Sequencing of this TCR beta chain was carried out in a study of control samples from healthy donors and cancer patients. Trimming removed 2 bases from V and 5 bases from J, with 10 bases in between. CDR3 length equals 13 residues. Germline values: CDR1 GTSNPN, CDR2 SVGIG (reference sequence). The data were produced by immunoSEQ multiplex PCR, yet TCRdb's version contains in-frame clones alone and is incomplete. The sample includes some 76,000 clones, about 89% of them seen just once. The rearrangement uses TRBV30 and TRBJ1-5; D is undetermined. The sample comprised PBMCs. This TCR came from a woman aged 45-65 years with colorectal cancer. The CDR3 reads CAWSPDHDQPQHF. The CDR3, as DNA: TGTGCCTGGAGTCCCGATCACGATCAGCCCCAGCATTTT.